The rows below give T cell receptor beta chains drawn from one sample of a study of regulatory T cells in long-lasting Graves disease. TCRdb analysed the multiplex PCR reads with MiXCR anew, one entry per CDR3 protein. The table has about 310,000 distinct CDR3 sequences, 18% seen once. Source: peripheral blood mononuclear cells (PBMCs), taken at new diagnosis, from a patient treated with antithyroid drugs. Receptor source: a female donor with Graves disease. Each CDR3 is given with its conserved first and last residue. Fields, in order: clone size, J gene, CDR3 length, D gene, V gene, CDR3 DNA, CDR3 protein. D genes are given only for firm matches. Clone size is given for some rows only: seen once, a few or many times, or a class if the clone is expanded.

- TRBJ2-1 16 - TRBV27 - CASSSSIGASPNEQFF
many TRBJ1-3 16 - TRBV28 TGTGCCAGCAGTTTAACTGGTTTAAACCAAAGAAACACCATATATTTT CASSLTGLNQRNTIYF
few TRBJ2-1 16 TRBD1 TRBV7-9 TGTGCCAGCAGGCCAAAATCGGGACAGGCCTACAATGAGCAGTTCTTC CASRPKSGQAYNEQFF
many TRBJ1-3 12 - TRBV5-1 TGCGCCAGCAGGGGAGAAGGAAACACCATATATTTT CASRGEGNTIYF
many TRBJ2-7 14 - TRBV6-5 TGTGCCAGCAGTTACGGGGTCCTAACCTACGAGCAGTACTTC CASSYGVLTYEQYF
- TRBJ2-5 12 - TRBV20-1 TGCAGTGCTAGAGGGGCAGATGAGACCCAGTACTTC CSARGADETQYF
many TRBJ2-7 15 - TRBV18 TGTGCCAGCTCACCTCATACATTGAGCTCCTACGAGCAGTACTTC CASSPHTLSSYEQYF
- TRBJ2-1 15 TRBD2 TRBV2 TGTGCCAGCAGTGTGACTAGCGGGGCCTACAATGAGCAGTTCTTC CASSVTSGAYNEQFF
many TRBJ2-3 14 TRBD2 TRBV28 TGTGCCAGCAGTCAAGCGGGAGAGGCAGATACGCAGTATTTT CASSQAGEADTQYF
many TRBJ2-2 13 - TRBV2 TGTGCCAGCAGCAGGGGATTCACCGGGGAGCTGTTTTTT CASSRGFTGELFF